The rows below give T cell receptor beta chains drawn from one sample of a study of T cell repertoires in cytomegalovirus infection. TCRdb redid the calling of the reads with MiXCR, one entry per CDR3 protein. The sample has approximately 170,000 distinct CDR3 sequences; over 13% are singletons. Sequenced material: PBMCs. Receptors originate from a human donor in good health (CMV status not recorded). Some clones in this sample may be carry-over from other donors' samples. Each CDR3 is given with its conserved first and last residue. The order of the fields is J gene, D gene, V gene, clone size, CDR3 protein. The D gene is left open where the match is weak. A row's size may be missing; if present it is once, few, many or a size class.

>TRBJ2-7|TRBD2|TRBV28|many
CASSPLRRLADYEQYF
>TRBJ2-1|.|TRBV29-1|.
CIAGGGSESYNEQLF
>TRBJ1-2|.|TRBV11-2|.
CASSLDVRNYGYTF
>TRBJ1-5|.|TRBV12-3/TRBV12-4|few
CASSGQIDQPQHF
>TRBJ2-7|TRBD1|TRBV7-2|many
CASSPGGAPYEQYF
>TRBJ1-3|.|TRBV7-6|.
CASLRAGGNTIYF
>TRBJ2-1|TRBD2|TRBV7-3|many
CASSPSGSSYNEQFF
>TRBJ2-7|TRBD1|TRBV2|.
CASSFNRDRPQYEQYF
>TRBJ2-2|.|TRBV6-6|.
CASSSLGGKNTGELFF
>TRBJ1-2|TRBD1|TRBV10-2|.
CASSVYQGEYYGYTF
>TRBJ1-5|.|TRBV28|many
CASSPPPRVRSNQPQHF
>TRBJ2-1|.|TRBV3-1|few
CASSQGRTGKTRGEQFF
>TRBJ2-1|.|TRBV7-2|.
CAGSFQRAGNEQFF
>TRBJ2-1|TRBD2|TRBV12-3/TRBV12-4|many
CASTGGGPNEQFF
>TRBJ2-5|.|TRBV28|.
CASSPRTSEETQYF
>TRBJ1-1|.|TRBV6-2/TRBV6-3|.
CASRIFKGWNTEAFF
>TRBJ2-3|.|TRBV27|.
CASRRSTDTQYF
>TRBJ2-5|.|TRBV5-6|many
CASSRGVAERGETQYF
>TRBJ1-6|.|TRBV7-2|many
CASRGGPSSYNSPLHF
>TRBJ2-5|.|TRBV6-6|.
CASSYSIRDQETQYF
>TRBJ1-4|.|TRBV19|few
CASTTGTDEKLFF
>TRBJ1-6|.|TRBV7-2|many
CASSHSLDPWYNSPLHF
>TRBJ1-2|.|TRBV7-8|many
CASSLRAGLGYTF
>TRBJ1-5|TRBD1|TRBV20-1|.
CSATLGATGGKSNQPQHF
>TRBJ1-1|.|TRBV28|many
CASRLPGIPNTEAFF
>TRBJ1-5|.|TRBV2|few
CASAGSDQPQHF
>TRBJ2-2|.|TRBV3-1|.
CASSQGWGRQLFF
>TRBJ2-5|.|TRBV7-9|many
CASSLEQGLTQETQYF
>TRBJ1-4|TRBD1|TRBV15|.
CATSRARDRVEKLFF
>TRBJ1-4|.|TRBV28|.
CASSLYGGGEKLFF
>TRBJ2-7|TRBD2|TRBV5-1|many
CASSYSSGYEQYF
>TRBJ2-1|TRBD2|TRBV28|few
CASSSTGLAGEVYNEQFF
>TRBJ2-3|TRBD1|TRBV6-5|many
CASSYSGQGADTQYF
>TRBJ2-2|TRBD2|TRBV29-1|.
CSVGSGLAGGGTGELFF
>TRBJ2-5|.|TRBV28|.
CASSPLHPEETQYF